This paragraph reports one TCR beta chain. What it binds is not known. The data derive from a study of human T cells and chemical hapten exposure. Study as a whole: All through the approximately 25-week study, the scalp of each patient received diphenylcyclopropenone doses weekly.

Single cDNA molecules in the library carried unique molecular identifiers attached during preparation. Original methodology: A typical sample had some 96,000 TCRs, with about 23,224 to 750,000 overall. TCRdb reprocessed the RACE reads with MiXCR, giving one entry per CDR3 protein. What appears here as the V and J calls and clone size reflects TCRdb's work, not the paper's. The data contain about 95,000 distinct CDR3 sequences, 9.5% to 12% of them singletons. Germline-derived CDR1 and CDR2 are DFQATT and SNEGSKA (reference sequence). V was cut by 6 bases and J by 10 bases, with 16 bases left in between. This CDR3 spans 12 amino acids. Study-level findings and limits: TCRs above 1 in 1000 frequency stayed constant with DPC sensitization.

Sample time point: patch test 2, 6 weeks after DPC sensitization. The treatment is: therapeutic diphenylcyclopropenone sensitization with weekly scalp DPC. Specimen: whole blood, collected in connection with sensitization to the hapten diphenylcyclopropenone (DPC). The receptor comes from a woman in her 40s with alopecia areata. Some clones in this sample may be carry-over from other donors' samples. The chain couples TRBV20-1 to TRBJ2-1, with D possibly TRBD2 on 5 matching bases. The DNA of the CDR3 is TGCAGTGCCGCCCTTTTGACGGGGGAGCAGTTCTTC. The encoded protein is CSAALLTGEQFF.